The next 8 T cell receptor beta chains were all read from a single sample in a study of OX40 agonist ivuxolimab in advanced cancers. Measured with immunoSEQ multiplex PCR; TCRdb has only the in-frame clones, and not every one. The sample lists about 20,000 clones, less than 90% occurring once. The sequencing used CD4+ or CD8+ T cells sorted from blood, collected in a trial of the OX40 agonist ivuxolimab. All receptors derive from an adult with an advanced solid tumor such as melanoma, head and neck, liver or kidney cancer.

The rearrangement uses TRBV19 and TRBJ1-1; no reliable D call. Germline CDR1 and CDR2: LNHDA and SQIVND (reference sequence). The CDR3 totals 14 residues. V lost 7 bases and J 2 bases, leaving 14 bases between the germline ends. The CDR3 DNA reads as TGTGCCAGTAAGATAGGAGACACTAACACTGAAGCTTTCTTT. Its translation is CASKIGDTNTEAFF.

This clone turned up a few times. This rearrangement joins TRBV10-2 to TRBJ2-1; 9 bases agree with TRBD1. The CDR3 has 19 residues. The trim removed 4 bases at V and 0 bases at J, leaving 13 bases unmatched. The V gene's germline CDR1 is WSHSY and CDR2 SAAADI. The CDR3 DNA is TGCGCCAGCAGTGGCCCGGGACAGGGTTCCCTAAGCTCCTACAATGAGCAGTTCTTC. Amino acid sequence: CASSGPGQGSLSSYNEQFF.

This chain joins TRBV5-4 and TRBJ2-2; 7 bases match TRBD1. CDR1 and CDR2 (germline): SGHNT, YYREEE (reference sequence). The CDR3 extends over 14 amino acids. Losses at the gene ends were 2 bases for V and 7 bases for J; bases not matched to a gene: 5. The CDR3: CASSFGTGVGELFF. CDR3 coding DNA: TGTGCCAGCAGCTTCGGAACAGGGGTCGGGGAGCTGTTTTTT. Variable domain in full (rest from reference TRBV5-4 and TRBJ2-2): ETGVTQSPTHLIKTRGQQVTLRCSSQSGHNTVSWYQQALGQGPQFIFQYYREEENGRGNFPPRFSGLQFPNYSSELNVNALELDDSALYLCASSFGTGVGELFFGEGSRLTVL.

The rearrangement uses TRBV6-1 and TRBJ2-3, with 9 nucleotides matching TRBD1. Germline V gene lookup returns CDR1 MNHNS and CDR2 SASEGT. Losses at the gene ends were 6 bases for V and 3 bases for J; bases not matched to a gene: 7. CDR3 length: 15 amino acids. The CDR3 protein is CASSEGQGVTDTQYF. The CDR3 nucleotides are TGTGCCAGCAGCGAGGGACAGGGTGTGACAGATACGCAGTATTTT.

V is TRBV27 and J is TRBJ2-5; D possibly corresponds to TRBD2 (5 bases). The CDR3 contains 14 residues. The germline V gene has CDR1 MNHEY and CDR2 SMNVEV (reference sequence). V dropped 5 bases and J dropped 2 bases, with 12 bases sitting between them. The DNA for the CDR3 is TGTGCCAGCAGTCCGGGGAACGTTCAAGAGACCCAGTACTTC. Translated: CASSPGNVQETQYF.

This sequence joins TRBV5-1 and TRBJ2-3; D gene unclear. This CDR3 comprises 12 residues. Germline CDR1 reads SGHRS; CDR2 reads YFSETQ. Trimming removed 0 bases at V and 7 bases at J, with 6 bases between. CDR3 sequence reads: CASSLEGYTQYF. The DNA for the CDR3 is TGCGCCAGCAGCTTGGAAGGGTATACGCAGTATTTT. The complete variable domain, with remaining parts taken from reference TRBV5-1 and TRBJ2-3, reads KAGVTQTPRYLIKTRGQQVTLSCSPISGHRSVSWYQQTPGQGLQFLFEYFSETQRNKGNFPGRFSGRQFSNSRSEMNVSTLELGDSALYLCASSLEGYTQYFGPGTRLTVL.

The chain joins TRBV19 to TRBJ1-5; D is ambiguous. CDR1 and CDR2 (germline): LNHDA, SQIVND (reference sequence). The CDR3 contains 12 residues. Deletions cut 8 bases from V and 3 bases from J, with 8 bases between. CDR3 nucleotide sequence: TGTGCCAGTGAAAGTCACAATCAGCCCCAGCATTTT. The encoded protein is CASESHNQPQHF.

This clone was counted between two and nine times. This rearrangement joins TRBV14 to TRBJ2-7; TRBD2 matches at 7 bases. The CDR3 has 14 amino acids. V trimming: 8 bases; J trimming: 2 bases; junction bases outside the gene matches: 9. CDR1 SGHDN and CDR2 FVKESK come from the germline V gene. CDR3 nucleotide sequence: TGTGCCAGCCGTGCCAGCGGGGATACCTACGAGCAGTACTTC. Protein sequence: CASRASGDTYEQYF.